Included here is one T cell receptor beta chain sequence, with context. In the original analysis: Nucleated cell counts were estimated from reference gene primer amplification. The table came from immunoSEQ multiplex PCR; TCRdb's copy has only in-frame clones and leaves some out. D and trimming come from the DNA, and the V and J calls and clone size come from that table. Here the sample spans 70,000 to 80,000 clones, roughly 83% being singletons. These data come from a study of blood T cell repertoires in COVID-19. Study details: Samples representing acute and convalescent COVID-19 were sourced from the United States, Italy and Spain. From T cells, B-cell-depleted T cells, or PBMCs came the material, which was cDNA or gDNA.

V lost 4 bases, J lost 2 bases, and 9 bases stayed unmatched. The CDR3 is made up of 16 amino acids. From germline, CDR1 is LNHNV and CDR2 YYDKDF (reference sequence). The sample comprised peripheral blood. This clonotype originated in an elderly man with acute or convalescent COVID-19. The rearrangement joins TRBV15 to TRBJ2-3, with 7 bases matching TRBD2. This CDR3 is CATSINGGGNTDTQYF. CDR3 sequence (DNA): TGTGCCACCAGCATAAACGGCGGGGGTAACACAGATACGCAGTATTTT.